Presented here are 9 T cell receptor beta chains from one specimen sequenced in a study of shared clonotypes between healthy human individuals. TCRdb's copy holds only in-frame clones and misses some; the assay was immunoSEQ multiplex PCR. The table includes around 1.4 million clones, around 98.5% detected once. What was sequenced was naive CD4+ T cells sorted from blood. Regarding subset: CD45RA+ positively selected. These receptor sequences come from a man under 40 in good health.

The V gene is TRBV29-1, the J gene TRBJ2-2; TRBD2 aligns across 10 bases. CDR1 is SQVTM and CDR2 is ANQGSEA in the germline V gene. Trimming took 4 bases from V and 4 from J; bases not matched to a gene: 12. The CDR3 consists of 17 residues. The chain's CDR3 is CSVAASGSGSGTGELFF. The CDR3 nucleotides are TGCAGCGTTGCCGCTAGCGGGAGTGGTAGCGGCACCGGGGAGCTGTTTTTT.

As to this clone: The same CDR3 can be traced to other DNA sequences in this sample. The chain recombines TRBV5-1 with TRBJ2-2, with D perhaps matching TRBD2 (6 bases). V lost 0 bases and J lost 4, with 10 bases in between. The CDR3 has 15 residues. The germline gives CDR1 SGHRS, CDR2 YFSETQ. The CDR3 sequence is CASSLGPGGTGELFF. CDR3 DNA: TGCGCCAGCAGCTTGGGACCCGGGGGCACCGGGGAGCTGTTTTTT.

The chain combines TRBV10-3 with TRBJ1-4; TRBD1 matches 10 bases. This CDR3 contains 14 residues. V was pared by 6 bases and J by 8 bases, with 6 bases of the junction left unmatched. From germline, CDR1 is ENHRY and CDR2 SYGVKD. The CDR3 DNA reads as TGTGCCATCAGCCCGACAGGGGGCGAAGAAAAACTGTTTTTT. This encodes CAISPTGGEEKLFF.

This chain uses TRBV2 with TRBJ2-5; D possibly corresponds to TRBD2 (6 bases). V lost 9 bases, J lost 3 bases, and 17 bases lay in between. CDR3 length: 14 residues. Germline V CDR1 and CDR2: SNHLY, FYNNEI. The CDR3 is CARLAEKGKETQYF. The CDR3 DNA sequence: TGTGCCAGGTTAGCGGAGAAGGGGAAAGAGACCCAGTACTTC.

The chain combines TRBV5-4 with TRBJ2-1; tentatively, D is TRBD1 (5 bases). The CDR3 spans 14 residues. Per the germline V gene, CDR1 is SGHNT and CDR2 is YYREEE (reference sequence). V shed 0 bases and J shed 5 bases, with 9 bases lying between them. CDR3 nucleotide sequence: TGTGCCAGCAGCTTGGAAGACAGACACAATGAGCAGTTCTTC. Protein sequence: CASSLEDRHNEQFF. The full variable domain, its missing parts supplied by reference TRBV5-4 and TRBJ2-1, is ETGVTQSPTHLIKTRGQQVTLRCSSQSGHNTVSWYQQALGQGPQFIFQYYREEENGRGNFPPRFSGLQFPNYSSELNVNALELDDSALYLCASSLEDRHNEQFFGPGTRLTVL.

The chain joins TRBV7-8 to TRBJ2-7; TRBD2 is a possible D gene (5 bases). V lost 4 bases and J lost 2, with 12 bases in between. Germline CDR1 SGHVS, CDR2 FQNEAQ. The CDR3 length is 14 residues. Here the CDR3 reads CASSSERRTYEQYF. In nucleotides, the CDR3 is TGTGCCAGCAGCTCAGAGCGGAGAACCTACGAGCAGTACTTC.

The chain couples TRBV2 to TRBJ2-7, with 7 bases identical to TRBD1. V trimming: 7 bases; J trimming: 2 bases; junction bases outside the gene matches: 8. Germline CDR1 and CDR2: SNHLY and FYNNEI. This CDR3 has 14 amino acids. The DNA of the CDR3 is TGTGCCAGCAAGGTTGAGGGGGCGGCCTACGAGCAGTACTTC. Its protein is CASKVEGAAYEQYF.

The DNA for the CDR3 is TGTGCCAGCAGCTTAAGCACCGGGGAGCTGTTTTTT. Translation gives CASSLSTGELFF. This rearrangement joins TRBV7-6 to TRBJ2-2; D gene uncertain. This CDR3 is 12 amino acids long. V was pared by 2 bases and J by 4 bases, with 2 bases between. The germline V gene has CDR1 SGHVS and CDR2 FNYEAQ.

This clone appeared once. The chain is built from TRBV9 and TRBJ2-2; 13 bases agree with TRBD2. Germline CDR1 is SGDLS and CDR2 is YYNGEE. The CDR3 is made up of 18 amino acids. The V gene end was trimmed by 4 bases and the J gene end by 1 base; junction bases not matched to a gene: 7. The CDR3 sequence is CASSPLAGGPLNTGELFF. CDR3 in DNA: TGTGCCAGCAGCCCACTAGCGGGAGGGCCTTTGAACACCGGGGAGCTGTTTTTT. Full variable domain (missing parts from reference TRBV9 and TRBJ2-2): DSGVTQTPKHLITATGQRVTLRCSPRSGDLSVYWYQQSLDQGLQFLIQYYNGEERAKGNILERFSAQQFPDLHSELNLSSLELGDSALYFCASSPLAGGPLNTGELFFGEGSRLTVL.